These 27 T cell receptor beta chains were sequenced from one sample in a study of T cell repertoires in cytomegalovirus infection. TCRdb called the reads again in MiXCR, with one record for every CDR3 protein. This sample yields some 100,000 distinct CDR3 sequences, of which 20% to 25% are seen a single time; approximately 40% belongs to the top ten. Material: CD8+ T cells from PBMCs. These receptors were taken from a human donor in good health (CMV status not recorded). Some clones in this sample may be carry-over from other donors' samples.

This clonotype has only a few counts. The chain links TRBV7-3 to TRBJ1-1, with a possible D match to TRBD1 (6 bases). Germline CDR1 SGHTA, CDR2 FQGTGA. This CDR3 contains 14 residues. V was trimmed by 5 bases and J by 8 bases, leaving 18 bases between them. Written as DNA, the CDR3 is TGTGCCAGCAGCCTAAGCGGGACATCGGAGGAAGCTTTCTTT. Amino acid sequence: CASSLSGTSEEAFF.

In this sample, this clonotype turned up a few times. The chain recombines TRBV6-6 with TRBJ1-1, with D uncertain. The germline V and J ends were trimmed by 2 bases and 3 bases, with 16 bases remaining between them. Germline V lookup: CDR1 MNHNY, CDR2 SVGAGI (reference sequence). CDR3 length equals 16 residues. CDR3 amino acids: CASSYRTHDGDTEAFF. CDR3 nucleotides: TGTGCCAGCAGTTACAGGACCCACGATGGGGACACTGAAGCTTTCTTT.

The rearrangement joins TRBV29-1 to TRBJ2-2, with a possible D match to TRBD1 (6 bases). Germline V lookup: CDR1 SQVTM, CDR2 ANQGSEA. This CDR3 region has 12 residues. V was clipped by 4 bases and J by 5 bases, with 8 bases between them. CDR3 sequence reads: CSVGRGTGELFF. In DNA form, the CDR3 reads TGCAGCGTTGGTAGGGGGACCGGGGAGCTGTTTTTT.

This clonotype was seen at least ten times. The rearrangement links TRBV19 to TRBJ2-7; possibly TRBD1 for D (5 bases). The CDR3 covers 17 residues. The V gene lost 4 bases and the J gene lost 1 base, with 20 bases spanning the gap. Germline CDR1 is LNHDA and CDR2 is SQIVND (reference sequence). Here the CDR3 DNA reads TGTGCCAGTAGTACGCAATTGACAGCGCCCCAGTCCTACGAGCAGTACTTC. It specifies CASSTQLTAPQSYEQYF.

In the case of this clonotype: A much larger clone lies one base from this, so it may be a read error. The rearrangement links TRBV7-8 to TRBJ1-5; D is perhaps TRBD1 (5 bases). This CDR3 spans 15 amino acids. The germline CDR1 and CDR2 sequences are SGHVS and FQNEAQ. DNA of the CDR3: TGTCCCAGCAGGTTTTCCGGGGACGCGGGACAGCCCCAGCATTTT. Amino acid sequence: CPSRFSGDAGQPQHF.

This clonotype was observed a handful of times. The rearrangement links TRBV5-5 to TRBJ2-5; TRBD1 is a possible D gene (6 bases). The germline CDR1 and CDR2 sequences are SGHKS and YYEKEE (reference sequence). This CDR3 contains 17 residues. Trimming removed 3 bases from V and 4 bases from J, with 22 bases in between. CDR3 residues: CASSSLKQGDRRETQYF. The CDR3 nucleotides read TGTGCCAGCAGCTCATTGAAACAGGGTGATCGCCGAGAGACCCAGTACTTC.

This clonotype was seen many times. The J gene is TRBJ2-1, the V gene TRBV7-2; possible D gene TRBD2, 6 bases. The CDR3 is 13 amino acids. In germline, CDR1 is SGHTA, CDR2 FQGNSA. Between the trimmed V and J ends, which lost 4 bases and 9 bases, there was a span of 13 bases. CDR3 protein: CASSSTSSIEQFF. In DNA form, the CDR3 reads TGTGCCAGCAGCTCCACTAGCTCTATTGAGCAGTTCTTC.

The chain recombines TRBV2 with TRBJ1-2, with no clear D. The CDR3 extends over 15 amino acids. From germline, CDR1 is SNHLY and CDR2 FYNNEI. The V end was cut by 0 bases, the J end by 4 bases, with 12 bases between. CDR3 bases: TGTGCCAGCAGTGAAGCACCCTCCTCAGTCTATGGCTACACCTTC. This gives the protein CASSEAPSSVYGYTF.

This clonotype was seen more than once but under ten times. The chain combines TRBV7-9 with TRBJ2-7; D call uncertain. From germline, CDR1 is SEHNR and CDR2 FQNEAQ (reference sequence). Trimming shortened V by 4 bases and J by 8 bases, and 18 bases separated the two germline ends. The CDR3 sequence is 14 residues long. CDR3 sequence reads: CASSSTSDPLKQYF. Written as DNA, the CDR3 is TGTGCCAGCAGCTCAACCTCGGACCCGCTGAAGCAGTACTTC.

This chain uses TRBV29-1 with TRBJ2-7, with D possibly being TRBD1 (5 bases). V was trimmed by 1 base and J by 3 bases, leaving 7 bases between them. The CDR3 totals 12 residues. The germline CDR1 and CDR2 sequences are SQVTM and ANQGSEA. The CDR3: CSVEGDSYEQYF. Written as DNA, the CDR3 is TGCAGCGTTGAAGGAGACAGCTACGAGCAGTACTTC.

V and J are TRBV12-5 and TRBJ2-2; the D call may be TRBD1 or TRBD2 (5 bases each). Deletions cut 5 bases from V and 2 bases from J, with 9 bases between. The germline CDR1 and CDR2 sequences are LGHNT and FRNRAP. The CDR3 extends over 14 amino acids. The CDR3 spells CASGRGDNTGELFF. CDR3 nucleotides: TGTGCTAGTGGTAGAGGGGACAACACCGGGGAGCTGTTTTTT.

This clonotype has at least ten counts. This chain joins TRBV7-6 and TRBJ2-5; 7 bases agree with TRBD1. CDR1 SGHVS and CDR2 FNYEAQ come from the germline V gene. V shed 5 bases, J shed 3 bases, and the junction held 6 bases outside the gene matches. There are 14 residues in the CDR3. DNA for the CDR3: TGTGCCAGCAGCCGGGACAGACACAAAGAGACCCAGTACTTC. It encodes CASSRDRHKETQYF.

This clonotype has just a few counts. The chain joins TRBV7-9 to TRBJ2-3; the match to TRBD1 covers 7 bases. V gave up 5 bases and J gave up 5 bases; unmatched junction bases: 13. The CDR3 contains 16 residues. CDR1 is SEHNR and CDR2 is FQNEAQ in the germline V gene (reference sequence). CDR3 protein: CASSPPTGFKGDTQYF. Here the CDR3 DNA reads TGTGCCAGCAGCCCCCCGACAGGGTTCAAGGGAGATACGCAGTATTTT. Based on the CDR3 plus reference TRBV7-9 and TRBJ2-3, the full variable domain is DTGVSQNPRHKITKRGQNVTFRCDPISEHNRLYWYRQTLGQGPEFLTYFQNEAQLEKSRLLSDRFSAERPKGSFSTLEIQRTEQGDSAMYLCASSPPTGFKGDTQYFGPGTRLTVL.

The chain combines TRBV7-6 with TRBJ1-1, with 9 bases aligning to TRBD1. Trimming took 1 base from V and 4 from J; bases not matched to a gene: 1. In germline, CDR1 is SGHVS, CDR2 FNYEAQ. CDR3 length: 14 residues. CDR3 sequence reads: CASSLVTGGTEAFF. The CDR3 DNA is TGTGCCAGCAGCTTAGTGACAGGGGGCACTGAAGCTTTCTTT.

The genes are TRBV2 and TRBJ2-3; D gene unclear. Between the trimmed V and J ends, which lost 8 bases and 1 base, there was a span of 16 bases. Germline V lookup: CDR1 SNHLY, CDR2 FYNNEI. The CDR3 has 15 amino acids. The CDR3 is CASLVPSWGTDTQYF. The CDR3 nucleotides are TGTGCCAGCCTGGTACCCTCATGGGGCACAGATACGCAGTATTTT.

This clonotype was picked up many times. V usage is TRBV29-1 and J usage is TRBJ2-5, with 10 bases fitting TRBD1. The CDR3 covers 18 residues. Germline V lookup: CDR1 SQVTM, CDR2 ANQGSEA. V dropped 6 bases and J dropped 1; count of bases not matched to a gene: 17. The CDR3 DNA is TGCAGCGTCGCCGGGACAGGGGACCGGGACGGACCCCAAGAGACCCAGTACTTC. This sequence encodes CSVAGTGDRDGPQETQYF.

In this sample, this clonotype turned up many times. This rearrangement joins TRBV6-1 to TRBJ1-5; D may be TRBD1 (5 bases). The CDR3 contains 19 residues. Germline CDR1 reads MNHNS; CDR2 reads SASEGT. The V end was cut by 2 bases, the J end by 1 base, with 21 bases between. CDR3 sequence: CASSEWLTALRGSNQPQHF. CDR3 bases: TGTGCCAGCAGTGAATGGTTGACGGCCCTTCGGGGGAGCAATCAGCCCCAGCATTTT.

This clonotype showed up just a few times. This sequence joins TRBV7-9 and TRBJ2-7; D tentatively fits TRBD1 or TRBD2 (5 bases each). The CDR3 length is 16 residues. V dropped 2 bases and J dropped 0 bases, with 14 bases sitting between them. Looked up from germline, CDR1 is SEHNR and CDR2 is FQNEAQ (reference sequence). CDR3 bases: TGTGCCAGCAGCTTAACGGGGCAGGGTTTCTCCTACGAGCAGTACTTC. Protein product: CASSLTGQGFSYEQYF.

The chain links TRBV4-1 to TRBJ2-7; D is perhaps TRBD2 (5 bases). V was cut by 4 bases and J by 3 bases, with 13 bases left in between. CDR1 and CDR2 (germline): MGHRA, YSYEKL. This CDR3 has 14 residues. CDR3 in amino acids: CASSPAVVIYEQYF. For the CDR3, the DNA is TGCGCCAGCAGCCCAGCGGTGGTAATCTACGAGCAGTACTTC.

The chain recombines TRBV27 with TRBJ1-2; no definite D call. V lost 3 bases and J lost 6, with 14 bases in between. There are 14 residues in the CDR3. Germline CDR1 MNHEY, CDR2 SMNVEV (reference sequence). DNA of the CDR3: TGTGCCAGCAGTTTCAACCCCGGACGGGATGGCTACACCTTC. The encoded protein is CASSFNPGRDGYTF.

This clonotype came up a few times. The chain recombines TRBV4-1 with TRBJ2-1, with 10 bases that match TRBD2. V shed 1 base and J 8 bases; nucleotides not matched to a gene: 8. The CDR3 contains 16 residues. Germline values: CDR1 MGHRA, CDR2 YSYEKL. The CDR3 DNA reads TGCGCCAGCAGCCAAGTTGGGAGCGGGAGGGCCGATGAGCAGTTCTTC. It is translated as CASSQVGSGRADEQFF.

This clonotype was observed at least ten times. This chain links TRBV28 with TRBJ2-7, with D possibly being TRBD1 (6 bases). From germline, CDR1 is MDHEN and CDR2 SYDVKM. V lost 4 bases and J 5 bases, leaving 12 bases between the germline ends. CDR3 length: 13 residues. CDR3 sequence: CASSSLAGDEQYF. The CDR3 bases are TGTGCCAGCAGTTCCCTCGCAGGGGACGAGCAGTACTTC.

This clonotype was detected many times. CDR3 sequence: CASTDPGQTEAFF. CDR3 DNA: TGTGCCAGCACCGATCCGGGACAAACTGAAGCTTTCTTT. The V call is TRBV7-2, the J call TRBJ1-1, with D perhaps matching TRBD1 (6 bases). The CDR3 runs 13 residues. CDR1 is SGHTA, CDR2 FQGNSA, per germline. With 7 bases removed from V and 5 bases from J, the gap between germline ends came to 14 bases.

The chain links TRBV6-5 to TRBJ1-2; no definite D call. Germline CDR1 is MNHEY and CDR2 is SVGAGI. The V end was cut by 6 bases, the J end by 4 bases, with 12 bases between. The CDR3 contains 13 residues. The CDR3 reads CASSHYTLYGYTF. The CDR3 bases are TGTGCCAGCAGCCATTACACGCTCTATGGCTACACCTTC.

The DNA for the CDR3 is TGCGCCAGCAGCCAAGATCGAACAGGGTTCCCCTACGAGCAGTACTTC. This encodes CASSQDRTGFPYEQYF. This chain links TRBV4-3 with TRBJ2-7, with D possibly matching TRBD1 (6 bases). With 0 bases removed from V and 2 bases from J, the gap between germline ends came to 14 bases. Germline-derived CDR1 and CDR2 are LGHNA and YSLEER. This CDR3 has 16 residues.

The V gene is TRBV5-4, the J gene TRBJ2-2; 11 bases fit TRBD2. CDR1 SGHNT and CDR2 YYREEE come from the germline V gene (reference sequence). V shed 5 bases and J 3 bases; nucleotides not matched to a gene: 9. The CDR3 contains 17 residues. In DNA, the CDR3 is TGTGCCAGCAGGGGACTAGCGGTTGTAGGGGACACCGGGGAGCTGTTTTTT. This translates into CASRGLAVVGDTGELFF.

The chain is built from TRBV20-1 and TRBJ2-7; 13 positions match TRBD2. The trim removed 0 bases at V and 0 bases at J, leaving 8 bases unmatched. This CDR3 region has 18 residues. The germline V gene has CDR1 DFQATT and CDR2 SNEGSKA (reference sequence). This CDR3 is CSARDILAGGLDSYEQYF. The CDR3 region has the DNA TGCAGTGCTAGAGACATACTAGCGGGAGGGCTTGACTCCTACGAGCAGTACTTC.